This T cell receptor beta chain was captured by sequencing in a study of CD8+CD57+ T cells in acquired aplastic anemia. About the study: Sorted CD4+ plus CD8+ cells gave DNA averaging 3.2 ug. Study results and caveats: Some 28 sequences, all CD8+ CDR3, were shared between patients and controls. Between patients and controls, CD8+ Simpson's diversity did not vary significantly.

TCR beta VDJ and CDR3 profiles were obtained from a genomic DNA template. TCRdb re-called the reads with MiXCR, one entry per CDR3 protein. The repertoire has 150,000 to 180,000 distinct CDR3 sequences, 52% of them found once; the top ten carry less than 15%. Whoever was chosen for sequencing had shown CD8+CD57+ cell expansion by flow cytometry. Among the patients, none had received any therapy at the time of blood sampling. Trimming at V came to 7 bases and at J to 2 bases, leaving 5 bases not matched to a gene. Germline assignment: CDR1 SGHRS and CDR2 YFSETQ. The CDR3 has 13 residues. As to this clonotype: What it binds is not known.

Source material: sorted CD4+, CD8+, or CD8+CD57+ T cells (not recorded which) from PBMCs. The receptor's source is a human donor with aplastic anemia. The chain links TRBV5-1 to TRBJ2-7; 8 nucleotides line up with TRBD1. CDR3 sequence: CASGQGAPYEQYF. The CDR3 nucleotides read TGCGCCAGCGGGCAGGGGGCGCCCTACGAGCAGTACTTC.